The 9 T cell receptor beta chains below were found in one sample sequenced in a study of metastatic and nonmetastatic thyroid tumors. Prior to thyroid surgery, none of the patients had received any treatment. TCRdb called clones again from the PCR reads with MiXCR. This table holds almost 25,000 clones, 13% found once. Input material: blood. All receptors derive from a female donor with papillary thyroid cancer or a benign thyroid nodule (not recorded which). Some clones in this sample may be carry-over from other donors' samples.

This clone is labeled as medium-sized. This sequence joins TRBV18 and TRBJ2-2; 7 bases match TRBD1. The CDR3 totals 14 residues. The germline V gene encodes CDR1 KGHSH and CDR2 LQKENI. The V gene end was trimmed by 5 bases and the J gene end by 5 bases; junction bases not matched to a gene: 5. The CDR3 DNA sequence: TGTGCCAGCTCAACTCGACAGGGAACCGGGGAGCTGTTTTTT. It encodes CASSTRQGTGELFF. Drawing the rest from reference TRBV18 and TRBJ2-2, the complete variable domain is NAGVMQNPRHLVRRRGQEARLRCSPMKGHSHVYWYRQLPEEGLKFMVYLQKENIIDESGMPKERFSAEFPKEGPSILRIQQVVRGDSAAYFCASSTRQGTGELFFGEGSRLTVL.

By its share, this clone is large. The chain carries TRBV4-1 and TRBJ2-3; TRBD2 aligns across 8 bases. The CDR3 is 16 amino acids. Germline V gives CDR1 MGHRA, CDR2 YSYEKL. V shed 2 bases and J 0 bases; nucleotides not matched to a gene: 4. The CDR3 coding sequence is TGCGCCAGCAGCCAAAGCGGGGGCCGTAGCACAGATACGCAGTATTTT. This encodes CASSQSGGRSTDTQYF.

This clone was counted ten times or more. The V gene is TRBV6-1, the J gene TRBJ2-5; 7 bases are shared with TRBD2. The CDR3 totals 17 residues. With 1 base clipped from V and 6 bases from J, the junction kept 14 bases outside the gene matches. Germline loops: CDR1 MNHNS, CDR2 SASEGT. CDR3 DNA sequence: TGTGCCAGCAGTGAAGTGGGTTGGGAGGGCGCCGGGAAGACCCAGTACTTC. Amino acids: CASSEVGWEGAGKTQYF.

This clone was observed many times. The rearrangement links TRBV11-2 to TRBJ2-7, with 9 bases that match TRBD1. From germline, CDR1 is SGHAT and CDR2 FQNNGV. J gave up 2 bases and V 1 base, and 6 bases lay outside the gene matches. The CDR3 totals 16 residues. CDR3 nucleotide sequence: TGTGCCAGCAGCTTAGGGGGGACAGGGATGACCTACGAGCAGTACTTC. This gives the protein CASSLGGTGMTYEQYF. The whole variable domain, filled in from reference TRBV11-2 and TRBJ2-7, reads EAGVAQSPRYKIIEKRQSVAFWCNPISGHATLYWYQQILGQGPKLLIQFQNNGVVDDSQLPKDRFSAERLKGVDSTLKIQPAKLEDSAVYLCASSLGGTGMTYEQYFGPGTRLTVT.

The gene calls are TRBV12-3 or TRBV12-4 and TRBJ2-7; D uncertain. Trimming stripped 4 bases from V and 6 bases from J, with 16 bases between. The CDR3 runs to 14 residues. The CDR3, as DNA: TGTGCCAGCAGTTGGGCCACGGGCGCGGTCGAGCAGTACTTC. It encodes CASSWATGAVEQYF.

The gene calls are TRBV27 and TRBJ1-6, with 7 nucleotides matching TRBD1. CDR1 and CDR2 (germline): MNHEY, SMNVEV (reference sequence). The length of the CDR3 is 15 residues. V was clipped by 6 bases and J by 10 bases; unmatched bases: 12. The CDR3 sequence: CASSQLQGGGSPLHF. CDR3 nucleotide sequence: TGTGCCAGCAGCCAACTGCAGGGAGGGGGCTCACCCCTCCACTTT.

This clone was detected ten times or more. V is TRBV6-2 or TRBV6-3 and J is TRBJ2-1; D is possibly TRBD2 (6 bases). CDR1 is MNHEY and CDR2 is SVGEGT in the germline V gene. This CDR3 contains 13 residues. V was trimmed by 6 bases and J by 3 bases, leaving 9 bases between them. The CDR3 here is CASSAGLYNEQFF. The DNA for the CDR3 is TGTGCCAGCAGCGCGGGGCTCTACAATGAGCAGTTCTTC.

This clone appeared many times. V usage is TRBV29-1 and J usage is TRBJ1-1; possibly TRBD1 for D (6 bases). CDR3 length equals 14 residues. Germline assignment: CDR1 SQVTM and CDR2 ANQGSEA. With 3 bases removed from V and 8 bases from J, the gap between germline ends came to 19 bases. CDR3: CSVDVVVGASEAFF. In DNA form, the CDR3 reads TGCAGCGTTGACGTGGTAGTGGGGGCTTCGGAAGCTTTCTTT.

At least ten counts were recorded for this clone. CDR3 in DNA: TGCAGTGCCCCCAATGGGGACAGGTATATGGGCTACACCTTC. It yields the protein CSAPNGDRYMGYTF. The chain is built from TRBV20-1 and TRBJ1-2; 8 nucleotides match TRBD1. There are 14 residues in the CDR3. V lost 6 bases, J lost 8 bases, and 14 bases stayed unmatched. Germline CDR1 and CDR2: DFQATT and SNEGSKA (reference sequence).